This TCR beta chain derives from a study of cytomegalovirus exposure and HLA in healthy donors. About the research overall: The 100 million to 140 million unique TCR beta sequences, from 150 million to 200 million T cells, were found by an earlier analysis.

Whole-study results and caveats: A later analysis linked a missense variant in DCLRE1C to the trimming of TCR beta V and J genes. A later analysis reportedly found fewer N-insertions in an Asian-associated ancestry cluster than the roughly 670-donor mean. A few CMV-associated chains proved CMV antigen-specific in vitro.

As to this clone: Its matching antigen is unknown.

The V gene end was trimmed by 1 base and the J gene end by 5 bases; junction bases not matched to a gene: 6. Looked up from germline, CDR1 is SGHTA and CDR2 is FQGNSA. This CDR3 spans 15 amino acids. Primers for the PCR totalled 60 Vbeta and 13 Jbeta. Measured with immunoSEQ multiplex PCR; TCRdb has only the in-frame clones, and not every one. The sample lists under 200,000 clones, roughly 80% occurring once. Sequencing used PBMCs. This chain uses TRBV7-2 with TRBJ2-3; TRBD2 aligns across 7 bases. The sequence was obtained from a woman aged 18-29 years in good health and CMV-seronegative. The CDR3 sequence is CASSLGGREGDTQYF. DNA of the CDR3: TGTGCCAGCAGCTTAGGGGGCAGGGAGGGAGATACGCAGTATTTT.